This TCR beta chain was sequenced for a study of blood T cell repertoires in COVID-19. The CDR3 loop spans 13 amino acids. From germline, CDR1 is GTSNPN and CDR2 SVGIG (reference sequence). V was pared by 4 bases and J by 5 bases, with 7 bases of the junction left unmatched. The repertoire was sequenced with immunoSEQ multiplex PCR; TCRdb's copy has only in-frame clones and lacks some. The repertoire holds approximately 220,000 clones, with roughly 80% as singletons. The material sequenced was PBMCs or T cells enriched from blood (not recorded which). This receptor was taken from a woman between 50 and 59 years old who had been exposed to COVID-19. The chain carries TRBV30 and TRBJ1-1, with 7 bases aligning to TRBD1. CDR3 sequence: CAWNRGRGTEAFF. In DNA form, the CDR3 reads TGTGCCTGGAACAGGGGAAGGGGAACTGAAGCTTTCTTT. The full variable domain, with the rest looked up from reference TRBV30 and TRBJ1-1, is SQTIHQWPATLVQPVGSPLSLECTVEGTSNPNLYWYRQAAGRGLQLLFYSVGIGQISSEVPQNLSASRPQDRQFILSSKKLLLSDSGFYLCAWNRGRGTEAFFGQGTRLTVV.